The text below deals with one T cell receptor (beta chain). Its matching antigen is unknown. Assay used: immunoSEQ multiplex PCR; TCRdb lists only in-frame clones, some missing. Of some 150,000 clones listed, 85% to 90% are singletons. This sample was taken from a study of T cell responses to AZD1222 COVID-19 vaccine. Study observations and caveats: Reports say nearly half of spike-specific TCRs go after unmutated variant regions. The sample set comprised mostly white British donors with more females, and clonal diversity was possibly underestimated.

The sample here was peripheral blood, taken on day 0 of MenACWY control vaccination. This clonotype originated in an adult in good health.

The chain's CDR3 is CATWGQTYYGYTF. DNA of the CDR3: TGTGCCACTTGGGGACAGACATACTATGGCTACACCTTC. The chain uses TRBV19 and TRBJ1-2; 7 bases are a match to TRBD1. Germline CDR1 LNHDA, CDR2 SQIVND (reference sequence). The CDR3 extends over 13 amino acids. V gave up 10 bases and J gave up 3 bases; unmatched junction bases: 8.